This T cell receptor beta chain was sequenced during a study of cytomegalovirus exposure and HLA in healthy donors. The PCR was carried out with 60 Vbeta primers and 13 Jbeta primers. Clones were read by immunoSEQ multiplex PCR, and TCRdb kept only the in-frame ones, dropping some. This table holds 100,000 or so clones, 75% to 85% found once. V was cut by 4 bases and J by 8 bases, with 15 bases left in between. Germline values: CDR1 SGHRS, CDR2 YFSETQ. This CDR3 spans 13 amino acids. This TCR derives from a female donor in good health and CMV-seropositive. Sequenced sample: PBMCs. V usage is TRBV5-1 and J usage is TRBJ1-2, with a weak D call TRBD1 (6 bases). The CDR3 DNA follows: TGCGCCAGCAGCGAACCCGGGACAAAGGGCTACACCTTC. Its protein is CASSEPGTKGYTF.